The 15 T cell receptor beta chains below all came from one sample that was sequenced in a study of shared clonotypes between healthy human individuals. Data came from immunoSEQ multiplex PCR; TCRdb stores just in-frame clones and leaves some out. The repertoire includes some 2,000,000 clones, over 85% of them detected once, and 1% to 1.3% sits in the top ten. Naivety among CD8 cells was defined by CD45RO negativity and positive CCR7 selection, thereby excluding terminally differentiated effector memory CD45RA+ cells. Sequencing was performed on naive CD8+ T cells sorted from blood. The receptors shown here come from a man aged 18 to 30 in good health.

The chain carries TRBV5-1 and TRBJ1-1; no firm D call. There are 15 residues in the CDR3. The germline V gene encodes CDR1 SGHRS and CDR2 YFSETQ. V was shortened by 7 bases and J by 3 bases, with 19 bases between the two germline ends. CDR3 DNA: TGCGCCAGCTCCTTCCGATCACTTGGGGACACTGAAGCTTTCTTT. It translates to CASSFRSLGDTEAFF.

The rearrangement links TRBV9 to TRBJ2-3; 7 positions agree with TRBD2. Trimming took 0 bases from V and 10 from J; bases not matched to a gene: 5. Germline assignment: CDR1 SGDLS and CDR2 YYNGEE. The length of the CDR3 is 13 residues. The CDR3 DNA reads TGTGCCAGCAGCGTAGGGGCCAGCGGGGCGCAGTATTTT. Amino acids: CASSVGASGAQYF.

V and J are TRBV7-2 and TRBJ2-7; D is ambiguous. V gave up 5 bases and J gave up 2 bases, with 13 bases separating them. CDR3 size: 14 residues. Germline CDR1 and CDR2: SGHTA and FQGNSA. Here the CDR3 reads CASSARKIPYEQYF. CDR3 nucleotide sequence: TGTGCCAGCAGCGCAAGGAAAATACCCTACGAGCAGTACTTC.

The rearrangement links TRBV11-2 to TRBJ2-7; D is perhaps TRBD1 (6 bases). Trimming took 0 bases from V and 5 from J, leaving 17 bases between them. Germline V gene sequence: CDR1 SGHAT, CDR2 FQNNGV. This CDR3 has 16 amino acids. This chain's CDR3 is CASSLDATGSWHEQYF. The CDR3 coding sequence is TGTGCCAGCAGCTTAGATGCCACAGGGTCTTGGCACGAGCAGTACTTC.

As concerns this clone: Other DNA sequences in this specimen translate into the identical CDR3. The chain links TRBV27 to TRBJ2-1; no clear D gene. The CDR3 spans 13 residues. The V gene's germline CDR1 is MNHEY and CDR2 SMNVEV (reference sequence). The V end was cut by 4 bases, the J end by 0 bases, with 4 bases between. CDR3 region: CASSSTSYNEQFF. The CDR3 region has the DNA TGTGCCAGCAGTTCAACCTCCTACAATGAGCAGTTCTTC.

This clone was found once. V gene TRBV6-5 combines with J gene TRBJ1-2; tentative D call: TRBD1 (6 bases). The ends were cut back, 0 bases at V and 4 bases at J, with 12 bases in the middle. Per the germline V gene, CDR1 is MNHEY and CDR2 is SVGAGI. The CDR3 consists of 15 residues. CDR3 sequence: CASSYSTGAGYGYTF. CDR3 in DNA: TGTGCCAGCAGTTACTCGACGGGGGCGGGCTATGGCTACACCTTC.

The chain joins TRBV11-2 to TRBJ2-1; 7 positions agree with TRBD2. This CDR3 region has 16 residues. In germline, CDR1 is SGHAT, CDR2 FQNNGV. Trimming at V came to 5 bases and at J to 6 bases, leaving 13 bases not matched to a gene. The CDR3 DNA follows: TGTGCCAGCAGCCCCAAGACTAGCTTTCTAATCAATGAGCAGTTCTTC. This gives the protein CASSPKTSFLINEQFF.

The rearrangement links TRBV5-4 to TRBJ2-6; D unclear. The CDR3 length is 18 residues. From germline, CDR1 is SGHNT and CDR2 YYREEE (reference sequence). V was clipped by 3 bases and J by 0 bases, with 16 bases between them. The DNA of the CDR3 is TGTGCCAGCAGCTCCAGAGTTGGACCATACTCTGGGGCCAACGTCCTGACTTTC. Translating gives CASSSRVGPYSGANVLTF.

The CDR3 nucleotides are TGTGCCAGCAGTCCAGGGGTGAGAAGCCAAGAGACCCAGTACTTC. It translates to CASSPGVRSQETQYF. The rearrangement uses TRBV27 and TRBJ2-5; weak D call: TRBD1 (6 bases). CDR3 size: 15 residues. The germline gives CDR1 MNHEY, CDR2 SMNVEV (reference sequence). V lost 5 bases to trimming and J lost 1 base, with 14 bases between them.

The V gene is TRBV11-1, the J gene TRBJ2-1, with TRBD2 matching over 8 bases. V shed 3 bases and J 3 bases; nucleotides not matched to a gene: 7. CDR1 is SGHAT, CDR2 FQDESV, per germline (reference sequence). The CDR3 has 16 residues. CDR3 bases: TGTGCCAGCAGCTTCGGCGCGGGGGGTATCTACAATGAGCAGTTCTTC. Translating gives CASSFGAGGIYNEQFF.

The CDR3 is CASRAVNTEAFF. The CDR3, as DNA: TGTGCCAGCAGGGCTGTGAACACTGAAGCTTTCTTT. The chain links TRBV5-8 to TRBJ1-1; D is uncertain. Germline V gives CDR1 SGHTS, CDR2 YDEGEE. This CDR3 is built from 12 residues. V was clipped by 5 bases and J by 0 bases, with 5 bases between them.

This sequence joins TRBV7-6 and TRBJ2-3; a possible D gene is TRBD2 (5 bases). The V end was cut by 5 bases, the J end by 4 bases, with 10 bases between. Germline loops: CDR1 SGHVS, CDR2 FNYEAQ. This CDR3 is built from 13 residues. The CDR3 DNA reads TGTGCCAGCAGCACGGACTTCTCAGATACGCAGTATTTT. Residues: CASSTDFSDTQYF.

This chain joins TRBV10-2 and TRBJ1-1, with D perhaps matching TRBD1 (6 bases). The V gene's germline CDR1 is WSHSY and CDR2 SAAADI. This CDR3 is built from 14 residues. V was clipped by 4 bases and J by 1 base, with 10 bases between them. CDR3 nucleotide sequence: TGCGCCAGCAGTGGACAGGATGAGAACACTGAAGCTTTCTTT. This gives the protein CASSGQDENTEAFF.

V and J are TRBV4-1 and TRBJ1-2, with D possibly TRBD1 on 6 matching bases. CDR1 is MGHRA, CDR2 YSYEKL, per germline. Trimming pared 0 bases from V and 6 bases from J, leaving 17 bases between. CDR3 length: 16 amino acids. The CDR3 coding sequence is TGCGCCAGCAGCCAAGAAGTCGGACAGCTGTTTAATGGCTACACCTTC. This codes for CASSQEVGQLFNGYTF.

V usage is TRBV5-6 and J usage is TRBJ1-5, with D perhaps matching TRBD1 (6 bases). This CDR3 is 16 amino acids long. Germline values: CDR1 SGHDT, CDR2 YYEEEE. V dropped 0 bases and J dropped 3 bases, with 13 bases sitting between them. The CDR3 sequence: CASSLGRGPLNQPQHF. CDR3 DNA sequence: TGTGCCAGCAGCTTGGGGCGGGGGCCCCTCAATCAGCCCCAGCATTTT.